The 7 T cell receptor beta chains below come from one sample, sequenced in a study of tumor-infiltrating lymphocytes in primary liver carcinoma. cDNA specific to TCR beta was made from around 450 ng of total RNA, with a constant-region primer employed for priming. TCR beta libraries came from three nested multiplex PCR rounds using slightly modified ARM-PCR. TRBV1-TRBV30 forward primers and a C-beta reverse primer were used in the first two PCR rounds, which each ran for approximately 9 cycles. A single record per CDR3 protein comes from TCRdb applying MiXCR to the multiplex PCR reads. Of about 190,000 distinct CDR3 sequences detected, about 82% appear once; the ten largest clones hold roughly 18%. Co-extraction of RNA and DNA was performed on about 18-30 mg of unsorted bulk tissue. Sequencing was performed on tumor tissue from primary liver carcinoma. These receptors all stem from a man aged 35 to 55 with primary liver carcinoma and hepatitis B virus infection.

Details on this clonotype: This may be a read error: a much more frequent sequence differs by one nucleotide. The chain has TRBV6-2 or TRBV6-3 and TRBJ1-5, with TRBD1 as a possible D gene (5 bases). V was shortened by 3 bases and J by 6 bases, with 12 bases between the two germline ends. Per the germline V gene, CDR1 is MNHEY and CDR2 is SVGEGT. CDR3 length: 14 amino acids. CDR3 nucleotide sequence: TGTGCCAGCAGTTATAGGCTAGGGGTTCAGCCCCAGCATTTT. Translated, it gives CASSYRLGVQPQHF.

CDR3 DNA sequence: TGCGCCAGCAGCCGAGAAACGCGGGGGCCTCATGGCTACACCTTC. It is translated as CASSRETRGPHGYTF. The gene calls are TRBV4-3 and TRBJ1-2, with D possibly being TRBD1 (6 bases). The CDR3 runs 15 residues. CDR1 is LGHNA and CDR2 is YSLEER in the germline V gene. Trimming stripped 4 bases from V and 6 bases from J, with 18 bases between.

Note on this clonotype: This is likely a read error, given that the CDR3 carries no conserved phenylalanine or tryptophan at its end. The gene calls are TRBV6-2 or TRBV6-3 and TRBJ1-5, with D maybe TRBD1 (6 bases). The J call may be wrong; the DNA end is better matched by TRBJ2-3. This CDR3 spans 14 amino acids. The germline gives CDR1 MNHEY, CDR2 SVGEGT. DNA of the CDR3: TGTGCCAGCAGCCTCGACAGGAGAACTCAGCCCCAGTATTGT. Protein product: CASSLDRRTQPQYC.

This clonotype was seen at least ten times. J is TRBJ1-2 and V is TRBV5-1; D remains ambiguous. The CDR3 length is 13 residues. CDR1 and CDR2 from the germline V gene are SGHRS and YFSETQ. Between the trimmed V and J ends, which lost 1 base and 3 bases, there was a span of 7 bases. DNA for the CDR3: TGCGCCAGCAGCTTGCTGTCGGACTATGGCTACACCTTC. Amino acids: CASSLLSDYGYTF.

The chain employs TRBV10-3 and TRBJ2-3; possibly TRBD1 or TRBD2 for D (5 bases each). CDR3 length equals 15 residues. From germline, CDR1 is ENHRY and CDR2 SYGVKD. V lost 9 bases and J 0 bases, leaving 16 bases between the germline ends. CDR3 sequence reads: CAIWMDGDSTDTQYF. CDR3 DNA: TGTGCCATATGGATGGACGGGGACAGCACAGATACGCAGTATTTT.

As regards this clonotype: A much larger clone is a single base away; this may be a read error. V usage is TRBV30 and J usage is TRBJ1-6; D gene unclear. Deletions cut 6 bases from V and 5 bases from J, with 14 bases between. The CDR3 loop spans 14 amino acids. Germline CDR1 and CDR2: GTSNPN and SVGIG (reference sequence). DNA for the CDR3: TGTGCCTGTAGACTCCGGTCCAATAATTCACCCCTCCACTTT. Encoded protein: CACRLRSNNSPLHF.

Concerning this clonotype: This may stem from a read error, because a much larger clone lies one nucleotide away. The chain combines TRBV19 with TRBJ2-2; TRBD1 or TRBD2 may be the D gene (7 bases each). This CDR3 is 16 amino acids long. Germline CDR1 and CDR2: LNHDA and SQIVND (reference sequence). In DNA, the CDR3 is TGTGGCAGTAGTCCCCAGGGGGGGCTGTCCACCGGGGAGCTGTTTTTT. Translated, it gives CGSSPQGGLSTGELFF.